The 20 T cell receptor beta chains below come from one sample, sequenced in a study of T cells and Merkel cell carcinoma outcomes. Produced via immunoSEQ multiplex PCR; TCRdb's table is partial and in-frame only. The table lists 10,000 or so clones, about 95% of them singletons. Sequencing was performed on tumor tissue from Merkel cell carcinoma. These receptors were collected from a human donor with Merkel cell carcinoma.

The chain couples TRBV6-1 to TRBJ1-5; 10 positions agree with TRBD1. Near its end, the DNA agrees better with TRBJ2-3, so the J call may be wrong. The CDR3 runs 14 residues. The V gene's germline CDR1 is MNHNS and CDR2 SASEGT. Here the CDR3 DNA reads TGTGCCAGCAGTGCCACGACAGGGGGCTCGCCCCAGTATTTT. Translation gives CASSATTGGSPQYF.

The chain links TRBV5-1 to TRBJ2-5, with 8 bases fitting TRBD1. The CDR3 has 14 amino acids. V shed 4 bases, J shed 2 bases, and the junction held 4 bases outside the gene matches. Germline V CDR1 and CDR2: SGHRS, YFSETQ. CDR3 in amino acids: CASSRRDRQETQYF. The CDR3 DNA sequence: TGCGCCAGCAGCCGGCGGGACAGGCAAGAGACCCAGTACTTC.

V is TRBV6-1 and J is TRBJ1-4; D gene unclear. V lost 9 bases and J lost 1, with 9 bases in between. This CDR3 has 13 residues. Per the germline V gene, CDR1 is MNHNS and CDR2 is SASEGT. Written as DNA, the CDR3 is TGTGCCAGTAACCCAGGAACTAATGAAAAACTGTTTTTT. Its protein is CASNPGTNEKLFF.

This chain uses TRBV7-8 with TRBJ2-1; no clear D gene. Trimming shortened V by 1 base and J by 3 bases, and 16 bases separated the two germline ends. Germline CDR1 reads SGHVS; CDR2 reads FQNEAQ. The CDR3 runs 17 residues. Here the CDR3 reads CASSLVVSIPGYNEQFF. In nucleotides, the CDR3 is TGTGCCAGCAGCTTAGTCGTCTCGATTCCGGGCTACAATGAGCAGTTCTTC.

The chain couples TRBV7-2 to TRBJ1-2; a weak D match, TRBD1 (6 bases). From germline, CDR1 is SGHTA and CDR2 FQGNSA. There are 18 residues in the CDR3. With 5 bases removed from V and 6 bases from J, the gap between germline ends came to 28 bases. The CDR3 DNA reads TGTGCCAGCAGCCCTAAGGCACAAATCAGGGGAGTTCTCAATGGCTACACCTTC. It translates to CASSPKAQIRGVLNGYTF. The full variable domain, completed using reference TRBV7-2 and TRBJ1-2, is GAGVSQSPSNKVTEKGKDVELRCDPISGHTALYWYRQSLGQGLEFLIYFQGNSAPDKSGLPSDRFSAERTGGSVSTLTIQRTQQEDSAVYLCASSPKAQIRGVLNGYTFGSGTRLTVV.

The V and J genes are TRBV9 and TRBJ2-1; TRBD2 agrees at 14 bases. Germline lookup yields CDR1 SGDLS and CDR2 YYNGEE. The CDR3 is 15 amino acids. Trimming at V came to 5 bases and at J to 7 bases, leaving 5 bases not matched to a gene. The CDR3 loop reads CASRGGLAGDNEQFF. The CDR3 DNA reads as TGTGCCAGCAGGGGGGGACTAGCGGGAGATAATGAGCAGTTCTTC. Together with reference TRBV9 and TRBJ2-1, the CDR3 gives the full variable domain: DSGVTQTPKHLITATGQRVTLRCSPRSGDLSVYWYQQSLDQGLQFLIQYYNGEERAKGNILERFSAQQFPDLHSELNLSSLELGDSALYFCASRGGLAGDNEQFFGPGTRLTVL.

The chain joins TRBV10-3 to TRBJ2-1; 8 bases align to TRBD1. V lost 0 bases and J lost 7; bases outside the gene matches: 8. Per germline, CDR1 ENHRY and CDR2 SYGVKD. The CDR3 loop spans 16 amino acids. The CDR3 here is CAISESTGEISNEQFF. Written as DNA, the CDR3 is TGTGCCATCAGTGAGTCGACAGGGGAAATTTCGAATGAGCAGTTCTTC.

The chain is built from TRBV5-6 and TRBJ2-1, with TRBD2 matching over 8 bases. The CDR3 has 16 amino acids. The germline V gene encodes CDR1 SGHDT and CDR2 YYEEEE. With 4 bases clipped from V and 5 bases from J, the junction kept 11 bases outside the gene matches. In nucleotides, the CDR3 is TGTGCCAGCAGCCCCTTCAGTAGCGGGGTCGACAATGAGCAGTTCTTC. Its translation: CASSPFSSGVDNEQFF.

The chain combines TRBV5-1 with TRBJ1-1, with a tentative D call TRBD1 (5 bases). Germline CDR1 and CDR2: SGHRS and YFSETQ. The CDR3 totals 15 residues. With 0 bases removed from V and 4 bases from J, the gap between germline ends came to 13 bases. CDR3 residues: CASSLGGPGTTEAFF. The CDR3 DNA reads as TGCGCCAGCAGCTTGGGCGGCCCCGGGACCACTGAAGCTTTCTTT.

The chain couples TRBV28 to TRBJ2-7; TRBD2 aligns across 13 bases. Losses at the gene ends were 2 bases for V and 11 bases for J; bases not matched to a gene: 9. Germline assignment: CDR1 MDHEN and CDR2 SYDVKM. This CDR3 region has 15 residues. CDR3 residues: CASSLVGGTSGAEYF. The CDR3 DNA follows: TGTGCCAGCAGTTTAGTGGGCGGGACTAGCGGGGCTGAGTACTTC.

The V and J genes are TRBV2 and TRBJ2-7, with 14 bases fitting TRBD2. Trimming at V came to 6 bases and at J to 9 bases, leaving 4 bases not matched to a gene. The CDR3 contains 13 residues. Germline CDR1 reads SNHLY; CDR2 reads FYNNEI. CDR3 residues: CASRGLAGEGQYF. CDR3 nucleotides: TGTGCCAGCAGGGGACTAGCGGGAGAAGGGCAGTACTTC.

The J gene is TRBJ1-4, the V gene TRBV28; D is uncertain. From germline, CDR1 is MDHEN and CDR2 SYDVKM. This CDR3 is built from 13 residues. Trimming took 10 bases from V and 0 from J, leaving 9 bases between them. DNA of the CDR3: TGTGCCATCGCGAGAGCAACTAATGAAAAACTGTTTTTT. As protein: CAIARATNEKLFF.

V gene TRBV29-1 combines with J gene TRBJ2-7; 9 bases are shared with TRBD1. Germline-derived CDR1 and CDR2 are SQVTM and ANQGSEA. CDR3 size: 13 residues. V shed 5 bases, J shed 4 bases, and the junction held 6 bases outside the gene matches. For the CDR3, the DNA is TGCAGCGTTCGTCTCGGACAGGGGTACGAGCAGTACTTC. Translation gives CSVRLGQGYEQYF.

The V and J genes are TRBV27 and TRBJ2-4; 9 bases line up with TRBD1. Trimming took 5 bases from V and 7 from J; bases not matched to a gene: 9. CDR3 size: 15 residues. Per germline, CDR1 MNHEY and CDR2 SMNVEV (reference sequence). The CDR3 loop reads CASSQAGQGLNIQYF. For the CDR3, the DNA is TGTGCCAGCAGTCAAGCGGGACAGGGTCTCAACATTCAGTACTTC.

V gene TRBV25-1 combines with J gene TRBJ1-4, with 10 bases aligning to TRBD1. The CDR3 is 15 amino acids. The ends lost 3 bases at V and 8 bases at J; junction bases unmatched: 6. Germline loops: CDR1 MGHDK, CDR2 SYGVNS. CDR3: CASSDPGTGVEKLFF. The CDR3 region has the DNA TGTGCCAGCAGTGATCCGGGGACAGGGGTCGAAAAACTGTTTTTT. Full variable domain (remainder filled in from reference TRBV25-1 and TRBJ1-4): EADIYQTPRYLVIGTGKKITLECSQTMGHDKMYWYQQDPGMELHLIHYSYGVNSTEKGDLSSESTVSRIRTEHFPLTLESARPSHTSQYLCASSDPGTGVEKLFFGSGTQLSVL.

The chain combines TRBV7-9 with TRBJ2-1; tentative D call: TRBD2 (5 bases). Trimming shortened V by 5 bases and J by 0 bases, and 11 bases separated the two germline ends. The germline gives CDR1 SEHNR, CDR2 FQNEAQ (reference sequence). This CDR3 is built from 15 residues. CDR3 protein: CASSPIGSSYNEQFF. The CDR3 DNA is TGTGCCAGCAGCCCGATTGGGAGCTCCTACAATGAGCAGTTCTTC.

The CDR3 DNA follows: TGTGCCAGCAGCCCCGGACTAGCGGGAGCAGATACGCAGTATTTT. Amino acid sequence: CASSPGLAGADTQYF. The chain uses TRBV9 and TRBJ2-3; 13 bases agree with TRBD2. After removal of 4 bases from V and 4 bases from J, the junction contained 3 bases not matched to a gene. In germline, CDR1 is SGDLS, CDR2 YYNGEE. The CDR3 runs 15 residues.

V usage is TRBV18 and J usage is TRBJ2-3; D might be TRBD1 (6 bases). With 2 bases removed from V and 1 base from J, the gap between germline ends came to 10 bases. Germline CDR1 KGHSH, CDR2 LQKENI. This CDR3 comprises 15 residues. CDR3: CASSPTGSGTDTQYF. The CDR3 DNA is TGTGCCAGCTCACCAACAGGGTCCGGCACAGATACGCAGTATTTT.

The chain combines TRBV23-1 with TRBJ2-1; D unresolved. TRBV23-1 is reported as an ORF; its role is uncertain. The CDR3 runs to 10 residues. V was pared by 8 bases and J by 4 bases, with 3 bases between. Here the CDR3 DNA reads TGCGCCAGCGGTTACAATGAGCAGTTCTTC. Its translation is CASGYNEQFF.

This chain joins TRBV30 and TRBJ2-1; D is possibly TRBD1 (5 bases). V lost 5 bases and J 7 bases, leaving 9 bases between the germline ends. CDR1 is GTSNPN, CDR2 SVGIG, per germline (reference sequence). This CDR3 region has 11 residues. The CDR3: CAWGQGNEQFF. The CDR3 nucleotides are TGTGCCTGGGGGCAGGGAAATGAGCAGTTCTTC.